This TCR beta chain derives from a study of T cell responses to AZD1222 COVID-19 vaccine. Repertoires were generated with immunoSEQ multiplex PCR, while TCRdb's copy carries only in-frame clones and drops some. Here the sample spans over 110,000 clones, about 92% being singletons. The CDR3 is 15 residues long. Trimming at V came to 7 bases and at J to 3 bases, leaving 9 bases not matched to a gene. Germline V gene data show CDR1 as LNHDA and CDR2 as SQIVND (reference sequence). V usage is TRBV19 and J usage is TRBJ2-3; 8 bases are shared with TRBD2. The clonotype comes from an adult in good health. The sequencing here drew on peripheral blood, taken on day 0 of AZD1222 vaccination. CDR3 amino acids: CASTYSGTSTDTQYF. In DNA, the CDR3 is TGTGCCAGTACTTATTCTGGGACTAGTACAGATACGCAGTATTTT. The complete variable domain, with remaining parts taken from reference TRBV19 and TRBJ2-3, reads DGGITQSPKYLFRKEGQNVTLSCEQNLNHDAMYWYRQDPGQGLRLIYYSQIVNDFQKGDIAEGYSVSREKKESFPLTVTSAQKNPTAFYLCASTYSGTSTDTQYFGPGTRLTVL.